The 20 T cell receptor beta chains reported below all come from one sample, sequenced in a study of T cell repertoires in cytomegalovirus infection. MiXCR, applied by TCRdb to the reads, yields one record per CDR3 protein. Of approximately 630,000 distinct CDR3 sequences listed, roughly a quarter are singletons. The sample was CD8+ T cells from PBMCs. These receptors were collected from a human donor in good health (CMV status not recorded). Some clones in this sample may be carry-over from other donors' samples.

V is TRBV7-6 and J is TRBJ2-5; D not certain. V was pared by 6 bases and J by 5 bases, with 7 bases between. The V gene's germline CDR1 is SGHVS and CDR2 FNYEAQ. CDR3 length equals 11 residues. The CDR3 spells CASRLTETQYF. The CDR3 DNA sequence: TGTGCCAGCAGGCTAACTGAGACCCAGTACTTC.

This chain uses TRBV29-1 with TRBJ2-2, with D possibly matching TRBD2 (7 bases). There are 14 residues in the CDR3. The V end was cut by 4 bases, the J end by 3 bases, with 12 bases between. CDR1 and CDR2 (germline): SQVTM, ANQGSEA. The CDR3 region is CSVVRGGYTGELFF. DNA for the CDR3: TGCAGCGTTGTCAGGGGAGGGTACACCGGGGAGCTGTTTTTT.

J is TRBJ1-5 and V is TRBV28; 10 nucleotides align to TRBD1. This CDR3 has 16 residues. CDR1 is MDHEN, CDR2 SYDVKM, per germline. V lost 5 bases and J lost 2; bases outside the gene matches: 6. The DNA for the CDR3 is TGTGCCAGCAGTCAAACCGGGACAGGGGGCAATCAGCCCCAGCATTTT. Protein sequence: CASSQTGTGGNQPQHF.

The V and J genes are TRBV28 and TRBJ2-5, with a possible D match to TRBD1 (6 bases). Germline V lookup: CDR1 MDHEN, CDR2 SYDVKM. The V end was cut by 4 bases, the J end by 5 bases, with 17 bases between. CDR3 size: 15 residues. The CDR3 region has the DNA TGTGCCAGCAGTTCTACAGGGTACGGGCTGGAGACCCAGTACTTC. Translating gives CASSSTGYGLETQYF.

The genes are TRBV29-1 and TRBJ1-2; 7 bases fit TRBD1. The junction had 11 bases not matched to a gene; V was cut back by 0 bases and J by 4 bases. CDR1 and CDR2 (germline): SQVTM, ANQGSEA. This CDR3 has 16 residues. This CDR3 is CSVEDQPEGAGYGYTF. The CDR3 nucleotides are TGCAGCGTTGAAGATCAGCCCGAGGGGGCCGGCTATGGCTACACCTTC.

In regard to this clonotype: A much larger clone lies a single base off, so this may be a read error. Since no conserved phenylalanine or tryptophan closes the CDR3, a read error is the likely cause. The rearrangement uses TRBV12-3 or TRBV12-4 and TRBJ2-2; D perhaps matches TRBD1 (6 bases). CDR3 length equals 14 residues. V was pared by 5 bases and J by 4 bases, with 11 bases between. CDR3 sequence: CASSQGTVTGELFL. The CDR3 DNA is TGTGCCAGCAGTCAGGGGACGGTCACCGGGGAGCTGTTTCTT.

In its sample, this clonotype was seen a few times. The rearrangement uses TRBV6-5 and TRBJ1-1; a possible D gene is TRBD1 (5 bases). V gave up 2 bases and J gave up 7 bases, with 11 bases separating them. The CDR3 is made up of 13 amino acids. The germline CDR1 and CDR2 sequences are MNHEY and SVGAGI. The CDR3 spells CASSYGKGVEAFF. The DNA of the CDR3 is TGTGCCAGCAGTTACGGGAAAGGGGTTGAAGCTTTCTTT.

This clonotype was seen more than once but under ten times. This sequence joins TRBV25-1 and TRBJ2-5; D gene uncertain. The V end was cut by 0 bases, the J end by 10 bases, with 9 bases between. The germline V gene encodes CDR1 MGHDK and CDR2 SYGVNS. This CDR3 has 12 residues. This chain's CDR3 is CASSEYFLGQYF. DNA of the CDR3: TGTGCCAGCAGTGAATATTTCCTCGGCCAGTACTTC.

This clonotype turned up a few times. The V call is TRBV20-1, the J call TRBJ1-1, with 7 bases that match TRBD1. V shed 1 base and J 6 bases; nucleotides not matched to a gene: 14. In germline, CDR1 is DFQATT, CDR2 SNEGSKA (reference sequence). The CDR3 is 16 amino acids. The CDR3 DNA reads TGCAGTGCTAGAGCCCCGGGACAGCGGGCCGCTTCTGAAGCTTTCTTT. It codes for CSARAPGQRAASEAFF.

The chain carries TRBV20-1 and TRBJ2-7; weak D call: TRBD2 (6 bases). The CDR3 runs to 12 residues. CDR1 is DFQATT and CDR2 is SNEGSKA in the germline V gene (reference sequence). Trimming cost V 1 base and J 5 bases, with 9 bases left between them. In DNA form, the CDR3 reads TGCAGTGCTAGAGCCTCGGGGGACGAGCAGTACGTC. Residues: CSARASGDEQYV.

This clonotype turned up a few times. V usage is TRBV28 and J usage is TRBJ2-2; no clear D. Germline assignment: CDR1 MDHEN and CDR2 SYDVKM. This CDR3 region has 14 residues. The V end was cut by 3 bases, the J end by 5 bases, with 10 bases between. The CDR3 sequence: CASSFRPRTGELFF. CDR3 DNA: TGTGCCAGCAGTTTCCGACCAAGGACCGGGGAGCTGTTTTTT.

V gene TRBV29-1 combines with J gene TRBJ2-7, with 8 nucleotides matching TRBD2. Germline CDR1 reads SQVTM; CDR2 reads ANQGSEA. V lost 6 bases to trimming and J lost 2 bases; unmatched junction nucleotides: 15. The CDR3 length is 16 residues. The CDR3 DNA is TGCAGCGTGGGGCCGGGCAGTCGGGGGGGGACCTACGAGCAGTACTTC. Amino acid sequence: CSVGPGSRGGTYEQYF.

The chain has TRBV5-4 and TRBJ2-7; D might be TRBD1 or TRBD2, each matching 6 bases. The CDR3 has 15 residues. Trimming removed 3 bases from V and 6 bases from J, with 19 bases in between. Germline CDR1 SGHNT, CDR2 YYREEE (reference sequence). CDR3 protein: CASSSGDSGQIEQYF. For the CDR3, the DNA is TGTGCCAGCAGCTCAGGGGACTCCGGGCAGATCGAGCAGTACTTC.

The rearrangement uses TRBV29-1 and TRBJ1-1; possibly TRBD1 for D (6 bases). V lost 3 bases and J lost 5, with 13 bases in between. Germline CDR1 and CDR2: SQVTM and ANQGSEA. This CDR3 spans 13 amino acids. CDR3 protein: CSVEQGGRTEAFF. For the CDR3, the DNA is TGCAGCGTTGAGCAAGGGGGAAGAACTGAAGCTTTCTTT.

CDR3 nucleotides: TGTGCCAGCAGCTTAGGATTGTCGCGCGGGGGGCCCACTGAAGCTTTCTTT. It yields the protein CASSLGLSRGGPTEAFF. The V gene is TRBV7-9, the J gene TRBJ1-1; D might be TRBD1 (6 bases). The germline CDR1 and CDR2 sequences are SEHNR and FQNEAQ (reference sequence). V was clipped by 1 base and J by 4 bases, with 19 bases between them. This CDR3 comprises 17 residues.

This clonotype has a count of ten or more. V and J are TRBV7-2 and TRBJ2-3; D perhaps matches TRBD2 (6 bases). The V and J ends lost 1 base and 6 bases respectively, with 20 bases between them. CDR1 SGHTA and CDR2 FQGNSA come from the germline V gene. This CDR3 region has 17 residues. Here the CDR3 reads CASSLVGTSGFMDTQYF. The CDR3 DNA sequence: TGTGCCAGCAGCTTAGTAGGGACTTCGGGCTTTATGGATACGCAGTATTTT.

This clonotype showed up just a few times. J is TRBJ2-3 and V is TRBV28; D possibly corresponds to TRBD1 (5 bases). CDR1 MDHEN and CDR2 SYDVKM come from the germline V gene. V lost 4 bases to trimming and J lost 7 bases, with 15 bases between them. This CDR3 contains 14 residues. In DNA form, the CDR3 reads TGTGCCAGCAGTTCAATCCAGGGTCCGAATACGCAGTATTTT. Translating it yields CASSSIQGPNTQYF.

The chain carries TRBV20-1 and TRBJ2-1; the D gene is possibly TRBD1 (6 bases). Trimming pared 4 bases from V and 3 bases from J, leaving 10 bases between. Germline-derived CDR1 and CDR2 are DFQATT and SNEGSKA (reference sequence). This CDR3 is 13 amino acids long. The CDR3: CSATGTNYNEQFF. Written as DNA, the CDR3 is TGCAGTGCTACCGGGACAAACTACAATGAGCAGTTCTTC.

V usage is TRBV7-6 and J usage is TRBJ2-5; D is ambiguous. CDR1 and CDR2 from the germline V gene are SGHVS and FNYEAQ. The CDR3 runs to 13 residues. Trimming removed 6 bases from V and 1 base from J, with 9 bases in between. The DNA for the CDR3 is TGTGCCAGCAGTCCGACGTCCCAAGAGACCCAGTACTTC. As protein: CASSPTSQETQYF.

In its sample, this clonotype was seen a few times. The chain combines TRBV6-2 or TRBV6-3 with TRBJ2-2; D is ambiguous. Trimming took off 5 bases at V and 7 bases at J, with 8 bases between the two ends. Germline CDR1 MNHEY, CDR2 SVGEGT. CDR3 size: 12 residues. In DNA form, the CDR3 reads TGTGCCAGCAGTCTACACCGCGGGGAGCTGTTTTTT. Translating it yields CASSLHRGELFF.